The T cell receptor (beta chain) under discussion was sequenced for a study of Ad26.COV2.S vaccination and SARS-CoV-2 variants. For the study at large: Once or twice, 56 days apart, Ad26.COV2.S was delivered intramuscularly.

Study findings and constraints: Responses of spike-specific T cells (both CD8+ and CD4+) reportedly showed substantial breadth after vaccination.

About this clone: Its cognate antigen is unknown.

Treatment denoted: roughly 19 received Ad26.COV2.S at low or high dose, single or two shots; 5 received placebo; per-sample allocation not given. At day 63 after the first vaccine or placebo injection, samples were drawn. Ad26 vector vaccine expressed Wuhan-strain SARS-CoV-2 spike. Assay used: immunoSEQ multiplex PCR; TCRdb lists only in-frame clones, some missing. This table holds roughly 420,000 clones, approximately 87% found once. The CDR3 runs 15 residues. The ends lost 2 bases at V and 5 bases at J; junction bases unmatched: 11. Germline V gene sequence: CDR1 GTSNPN, CDR2 SVGIG (reference sequence).

This TCR was recovered from a person between 18 and 59 years old who received the Ad26.COV2.S COVID-19 vaccine or a placebo. This chain links TRBV30 with TRBJ1-2, with 7 bases identical to TRBD1. The sequences come from peripheral blood, collected in a trial of Ad26.COV2.S vaccine versus placebo. The CDR3 DNA is TGTGCCTGGAGTTTGAGTGGGGACAGCGTTTATGGCTACACCTTC. Amino acid sequence: CAWSLSGDSVYGYTF.